This T cell receptor beta chain was captured by sequencing in a study of T-cell memory formation after mild COVID-19. This clonotype was seen a few times. With constant-segment primers, 5'RACE yielded cDNA libraries of TCR alpha and TCR beta that carried sample barcodes and UMIs. TCRdb ran MiXCR on the 5' RACE reads and lists one entry per CDR3 protein. The sample yields 450,000 or so distinct CDR3 sequences, 20% seen once. Germline V gene lookup returns CDR1 LNHDA and CDR2 SQIVND (reference sequence). With V trimmed by 3 bases and J by 9 bases, 6 bases remained unmatched. The CDR3 has 13 amino acids.

The chain is built from TRBV19 and TRBJ2-3; 7 bases align to TRBD1. The sequenced material came from PBMCs or a T cell subset sorted from them (not recorded which). The receptor was derived from an adult woman who had mild COVID-19 (a few samples of this study predate the infection). Cell type and time point are not known. DNA of the CDR3: TGTGCCAGTAGTATTCAGAAGGGGGCGACGCAGTATTTT. Translation: CASSIQKGATQYF.